The clone carrying this T cell receptor beta chain was detected only a few times. Germline V lookup: CDR1 MNHNY, CDR2 SVGAGI (reference sequence). CDR3 length equals 21 residues. J lost 3 bases, V lost 6 bases, and 24 bases had no gene match. The data originate from a study of blood T cell repertoires in COVID-19. Study in general: T cells, B-cell-depleted T cells, or PBMCs supplied cDNA or gDNA.

Original processing notes: From reference gene primer amplification, estimates of nucleated cell counts were derived. Assay used: immunoSEQ multiplex PCR; TCRdb lists only in-frame clones, some missing. That table gives V, J and clone size, and the DNA gave D and trimming. The table records under 250,000 clones, approximately 82% of them present only once. The chain recombines TRBV6-6 with TRBJ1-5; TRBD1 aligns across 9 bases. The sample was peripheral blood. The sequence was obtained from a human donor in a cohort sampled during active COVID-19. The CDR3 spells CASSQALLDRGWVINNQPQHF. The CDR3 coding sequence is TGTGCCAGCAGCCAAGCATTGCTCGACAGGGGGTGGGTTATCAACAATCAGCCCCAGCATTTT.